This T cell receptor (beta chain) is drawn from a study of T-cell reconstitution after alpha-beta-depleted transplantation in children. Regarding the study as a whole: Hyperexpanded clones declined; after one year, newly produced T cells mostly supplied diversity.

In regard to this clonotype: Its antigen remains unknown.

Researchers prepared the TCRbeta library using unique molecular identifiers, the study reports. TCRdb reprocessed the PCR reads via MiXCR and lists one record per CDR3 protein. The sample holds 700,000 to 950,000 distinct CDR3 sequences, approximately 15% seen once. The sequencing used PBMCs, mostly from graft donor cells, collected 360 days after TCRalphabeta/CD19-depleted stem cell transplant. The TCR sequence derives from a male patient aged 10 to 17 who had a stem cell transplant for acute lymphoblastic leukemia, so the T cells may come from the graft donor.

CDR3 sequence (DNA): TGTGCCATCACCGGACTAGCGGGAGGGCCGGTCGGGGAGCTGTTTTTT. As protein: CAITGLAGGPVGELFF. This sequence joins TRBV10-3 and TRBJ2-2, with 15 nucleotides matching TRBD2. The germline CDR1 and CDR2 sequences are ENHRY and SYGVKD. The CDR3 is made up of 16 amino acids. J was trimmed by 7 bases and V by 7 bases; bases with no gene match: 7.